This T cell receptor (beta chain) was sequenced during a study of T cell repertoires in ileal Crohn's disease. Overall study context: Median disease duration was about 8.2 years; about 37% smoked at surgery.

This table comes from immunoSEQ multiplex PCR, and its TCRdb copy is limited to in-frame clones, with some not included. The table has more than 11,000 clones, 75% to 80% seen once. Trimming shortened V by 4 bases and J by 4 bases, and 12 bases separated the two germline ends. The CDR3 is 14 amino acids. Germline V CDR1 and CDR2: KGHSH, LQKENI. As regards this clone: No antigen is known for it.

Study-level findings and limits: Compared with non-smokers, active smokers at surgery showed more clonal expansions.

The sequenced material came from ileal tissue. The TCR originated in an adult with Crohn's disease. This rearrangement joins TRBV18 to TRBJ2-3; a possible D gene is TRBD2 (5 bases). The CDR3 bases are TGTGCCAGCTCACGACTGGCGGGCGCAGATACGCAGTATTTT. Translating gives CASSRLAGADTQYF.